This passage covers 2 T cell receptor beta chains from one sample sequenced in a study of blood T cells in healthy people across ages (dated by TCRdb to about 2015). The library was generated by 5' RACE. The run used an Illumina HiSeq 2500. A second PCR of about 7 to 12 cycles was run with a J-beta primer mix and a sample-barcoded 5' primer. The public reads were run again by TCRdb, first through fastp at Q25 and then through MiXCR, and only productive beta chains were kept. Identical CDR3 protein sequences are pooled into one entry, listed with their most common genes and DNA. This sample comprises about 1.4 million distinct CDR3 sequences, roughly 59% of them detected only once. The top ten clonotypes cover about 6.3% of the sample. Sequencing was done on a sample of blood. The receptors were sampled from a man aged 18 to 30 in good health.

This clonotype turned up a few times. The chain has TRBV20-1 and TRBJ2-7; 9 bases match TRBD1. The CDR3 totals 13 residues. V trimming: 6 bases; J trimming: 3 bases; junction bases outside the gene matches: 6. Germline assignment: CDR1 DFQATT and CDR2 SNEGSKA (reference sequence). The CDR3 loop reads CSALGDRVYEQYF. The CDR3 bases are TGCAGTGCCCTAGGGGACAGGGTCTACGAGCAGTACTTC.

The genes are TRBV25-1 and TRBJ2-7; 11 nucleotides agree with TRBD1. The V segment lost 4 bases and the J segment 7 bases; nucleotides outside the gene matches: 9. CDR3 size: 15 residues. CDR1 and CDR2 (germline): MGHDK, SYGVNS. The CDR3 is CASSVAGTGGREQYF. CDR3 nucleotides: TGTGCCAGCAGTGTGGCCGGGACAGGGGGTAGGGAGCAGTACTTC.